This T cell receptor beta chain was documented in a study of T cell repertoires in cytomegalovirus infection. Study background: Epitope selection comprised recently identified HLA-C-restricted CMV epitopes and well-studied HLA-B-restricted CMV epitopes.

CDR1 SGHVS and CDR2 FQNEAQ come from the germline V gene. The V end was cut by 1 base, the J end by 8 bases, with 17 bases between. The CDR3 loop spans 16 amino acids. This clonotype was recorded at least ten times. Antigen specificity is unknown. Via MiXCR, TCRdb re-called the reads, giving one row per CDR3 protein. The table lists 110,000 or so distinct CDR3 sequences, around 31% of them singletons. The TCR originated in a human donor in good health (CMV status not recorded). Some clones in this sample may be carry-over from other donors' samples. The sequences come from CD8+ T cells from cultured PBMCs, collected from culture after CMV antigen stimulation. The chain employs TRBV7-8 and TRBJ1-4, with D perhaps TRBD1 (5 bases). DNA of the CDR3: TGTGCCAGCAGCTTAGTGGGAGGAGGGGCCTGGGAAAAACTGTTTTTT. Encoded protein: CASSLVGGGAWEKLFF.